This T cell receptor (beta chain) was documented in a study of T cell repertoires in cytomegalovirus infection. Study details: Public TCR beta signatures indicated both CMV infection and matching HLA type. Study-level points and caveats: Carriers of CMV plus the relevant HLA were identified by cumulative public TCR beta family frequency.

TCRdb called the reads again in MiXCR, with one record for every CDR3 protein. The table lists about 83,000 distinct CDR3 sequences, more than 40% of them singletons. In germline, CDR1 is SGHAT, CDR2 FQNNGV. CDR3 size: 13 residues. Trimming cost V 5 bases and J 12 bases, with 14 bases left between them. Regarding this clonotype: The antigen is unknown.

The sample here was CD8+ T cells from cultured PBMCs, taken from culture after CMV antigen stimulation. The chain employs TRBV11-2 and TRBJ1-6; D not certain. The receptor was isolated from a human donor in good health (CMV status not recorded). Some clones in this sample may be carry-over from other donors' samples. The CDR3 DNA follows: TGTGCCAGCAGCGTCCGGGTCTTAGGACCCCTCCACTTT. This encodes CASSVRVLGPLHF.